This T cell receptor (beta chain) was profiled in a study of blood T cell repertoires in COVID-19. Study information: Whether acute or convalescent, the COVID-19 samples came from the United States, Italy and Spain. PBMCs, B-cell-depleted T cells, or T cells provided the cDNA or gDNA that made up the material.

The protocol was immunoSEQ multiplex PCR, while the TCRdb copy is restricted to in-frame clones and leaves out a portion. This table has 240,000 or so clones, around 86% appearing once. The ends were cut back, 4 bases at V and 0 bases at J, with 17 bases in the middle. The CDR3 consists of 17 residues. Germline V gives CDR1 SGHRS, CDR2 YFSETQ. What was sequenced was peripheral blood. The chain couples TRBV5-1 to TRBJ1-3, with unresolved D. This sequence was found in a man aged 25 to 40 who had recovered from COVID-19. The CDR3 sequence: CASSLGGALFSGNTIYF. CDR3 bases: TGCGCCAGCAGCCTCGGAGGCGCCCTATTCTCTGGAAACACCATATATTTT.